Presented here are 5 T cell receptor beta chains from one specimen sequenced in a study of blood T cell repertoires in COVID-19. Measured with immunoSEQ multiplex PCR; TCRdb has only the in-frame clones, and not every one. The sample has about 27,000 clones; around 87% are singletons. Sequenced input: peripheral blood. The receptors come from a man aged 45-65 years with active COVID-19.

This CDR3 is CASSFGTQYFNEQFF. Here the CDR3 DNA reads TGTGCCAGCAGCTTCGGGACACAGTATTTTAATGAGCAGTTCTTC. This chain links TRBV7-3 with TRBJ2-1, with a tentative D call TRBD1 (6 bases). Germline V lookup: CDR1 SGHTA, CDR2 FQGTGA. V was shortened by 3 bases and J by 7 bases, with 16 bases between the two germline ends. This CDR3 contains 15 residues.

The V gene is TRBV7-9, the J gene TRBJ1-1; D unresolved. The CDR3 is 14 amino acids. The germline V gene encodes CDR1 SEHNR and CDR2 FQNEAQ (reference sequence). The V end lost 5 bases, the J end lost 0 bases, and 10 bases lay between the germline ends. The CDR3 sequence: CASSSGHMNTEAFF. The DNA of the CDR3 is TGTGCCAGCAGCAGTGGGCATATGAACACTGAAGCTTTCTTT.

DNA for the CDR3: TGTGCCAGCAGTTACCGTGAGGGCGATACGCAGTATTTT. Protein sequence: CASSYREGDTQYF. The rearrangement joins TRBV27 to TRBJ2-3; TRBD2 might be the D (5 bases). The CDR3 has 13 amino acids. V lost 4 bases and J lost 6, with 11 bases in between. Germline V gene lookup returns CDR1 MNHEY and CDR2 SMNVEV (reference sequence).

The chain carries TRBV10-3 and TRBJ2-7; TRBD2 aligns across 16 bases. The CDR3 totals 17 residues. Germline V gene data show CDR1 as ENHRY and CDR2 as SYGVKD. With V trimmed by 2 bases and J by 7 bases, 8 bases remained unmatched. This CDR3 is CAISEPGLAGGPGEQYV. The CDR3 DNA is TGTGCCATCAGTGAGCCGGGACTAGCGGGAGGGCCGGGGGAGCAGTACGTC.

This clone came up a few times. The rearrangement links TRBV28 to TRBJ2-7; D is undetermined. The CDR3 sequence is 14 residues long. V was shortened by 1 base and J by 0 bases, with 7 bases between the two germline ends. Germline CDR1 is MDHEN and CDR2 is SYDVKM. The CDR3 here is CASSLSGSSYEQYF. CDR3 nucleotide sequence: TGTGCCAGCAGTTTATCAGGCAGCTCCTACGAGCAGTACTTC.